What follows are 29 T cell receptor beta chains derived from one specimen sequenced in a study of shared clonotypes between healthy human individuals. TCRdb's copy holds only in-frame clones and misses some; the assay was immunoSEQ multiplex PCR. The sample lists about 2.4 million clones, more than 85% occurring once. The specimen was naive CD4+ T cells from PBMCs. Noted subset: CD45RA+ positively selected. These receptors were taken from a man aged 18 to 29 in good health. Some clones in this sample may be carry-over from other donors' samples.

The chain carries TRBV4-1 and TRBJ1-6; unclear D gene. This CDR3 contains 16 residues. V lost 0 bases to trimming and J lost 7 bases, with 13 bases between them. Per the germline V gene, CDR1 is MGHRA and CDR2 is YSYEKL. CDR3 residues: CASSQDDQFSNSPLHF. CDR3 nucleotides: TGCGCCAGCAGCCAAGATGATCAGTTCTCCAATTCACCCCTCCACTTT.

This sequence joins TRBV6-6 and TRBJ2-1; 13 nucleotides line up with TRBD2. J lost 12 bases, V lost 5 bases, and 13 bases had no gene match. From germline, CDR1 is MNHNY and CDR2 SVGAGI (reference sequence). The CDR3 is made up of 16 amino acids. CDR3 sequence (DNA): TGTGCCAGCAGTCCCAGAGGGGGACTAGCGGGACAGAGGCAGTTCTTC. It yields the protein CASSPRGGLAGQRQFF.

The chain combines TRBV29-1 with TRBJ2-5; D remains unclear. The DNA end is more similar to TRBJ2-7, so the J call may be wrong. Germline values: CDR1 SQVTM, CDR2 ANQGSEA. This CDR3 comprises 13 residues. CDR3 bases: TGCAGCGCCACCGATCGACCCCTCTACGAGCAGTACTTC. Translating gives CSATDRPLYEQYF.

CDR3 amino acids: CASRKNRGQGYEQYF. As DNA, the CDR3 is TGTGCCAGCAGGAAGAACAGGGGACAGGGCTACGAGCAGTACTTC. The chain recombines TRBV6-5 with TRBJ2-7; 9 positions match TRBD1. The length of the CDR3 is 15 residues. V trimming: 6 bases; J trimming: 3 bases; junction bases outside the gene matches: 9. CDR1 MNHEY and CDR2 SVGAGI come from the germline V gene.

The chain is built from TRBV7-9 and TRBJ2-7; D remains ambiguous. Germline assignment: CDR1 SEHNR and CDR2 FQNEAQ (reference sequence). This CDR3 is 13 amino acids long. Trimming left V 2 bases short and J 6 bases short, with 11 bases between. The CDR3 bases are TGTGCCAGCAGCTTATGGGGTTCGGGCGAGCAGTACTTC. It encodes CASSLWGSGEQYF.

The chain has TRBV7-2 and TRBJ1-2; D possibly corresponds to TRBD1 (6 bases). The CDR3 runs to 13 residues. V was shortened by 5 bases and J by 6 bases, with 13 bases between the two germline ends. CDR1 is SGHTA, CDR2 FQGNSA, per germline. The DNA for the CDR3 is TGTGCCAGCAGCCCGGGGGCGTGGAATGGCTACACCTTC. It is translated as CASSPGAWNGYTF.

The V and J genes are TRBV10-2 and TRBJ1-1; 9 bases agree with TRBD1. Germline V CDR1 and CDR2: WSHSY, SAAADI. The V segment lost 8 bases and the J segment 3 bases; nucleotides outside the gene matches: 13. The CDR3 sequence is 16 residues long. In nucleotides, the CDR3 is TGCGCCAGCCTTAACAGGGGGCGGGGGGGTGACACTGAAGCTTTCTTT. Protein sequence: CASLNRGRGGDTEAFF.

This clone appeared once. J is TRBJ2-1 and V is TRBV7-7; 8 bases line up with TRBD1. V lost 4 bases to trimming and J lost 6 bases; unmatched junction nucleotides: 2. Germline V CDR1 and CDR2: SSHAT, FNYEAQ (reference sequence). The CDR3 covers 13 residues. The CDR3 spells CASSSGTGNEQFF. In nucleotides, the CDR3 is TGTGCCAGCAGCTCCGGGACAGGCAATGAGCAGTTCTTC.

CDR3 sequence reads: CASSNSQGSGNQPQHF. CDR3 coding DNA: TGTGCCAGCAGTAATAGTCAGGGATCGGGCAATCAGCCCCAGCATTTT. The rearrangement joins TRBV28 to TRBJ1-5, with a weak D call TRBD1 (5 bases). Deletions cut 5 bases from V and 2 bases from J, with 16 bases between. CDR3 length: 16 residues. CDR1 MDHEN and CDR2 SYDVKM come from the germline V gene.

The chain couples TRBV7-2 to TRBJ2-1, with TRBD1 as a possible D gene (6 bases). The V and J ends lost 6 bases and 7 bases respectively, with 16 bases between them. The CDR3 has 14 amino acids. Germline V CDR1 and CDR2: SGHTA, FQGNSA. The CDR3 loop is CASRVTRDRNEQFF. DNA of the CDR3: TGTGCCAGCAGGGTGACACGAGACAGGAATGAGCAGTTCTTC. Supplemented by reference TRBV7-2 and TRBJ2-1, the full variable domain reads GAGVSQSPSNKVTEKGKDVELRCDPISGHTALYWYRQSLGQGLEFLIYFQGNSAPDKSGLPSDRFSAERTGGSVSTLTIQRTQQEDSAVYLCASRVTRDRNEQFFGPGTRLTVL.

About this clone itself: This sample includes further DNA sequences coding for the same CDR3. The chain has TRBV16 and TRBJ1-5, with D possibly TRBD1 on 5 matching bases. V lost 3 bases and J 2 bases, leaving 8 bases between the germline ends. The CDR3 contains 14 residues. Germline values: CDR1 KGHSY, CDR2 FQNENV. The CDR3 spells CASSQSGGNQPQHF. As DNA, the CDR3 is TGTGCCAGCAGCCAGTCGGGGGGCAATCAGCCCCAGCATTTT.

This chain connects TRBV18 to TRBJ2-5, with TRBD2 matching over 9 bases. The V gene's germline CDR1 is KGHSH and CDR2 LQKENI. V dropped 2 bases and J dropped 6; count of bases not matched to a gene: 10. The CDR3 runs 16 residues. The CDR3 coding sequence is TGTGCCAGCTCACCAACCCTAGCGGGAACGGGAAAGACCCAGTACTTC. As protein: CASSPTLAGTGKTQYF. Based on the CDR3 plus reference TRBV18 and TRBJ2-5, the full variable domain is NAGVMQNPRHLVRRRGQEARLRCSPMKGHSHVYWYRQLPEEGLKFMVYLQKENIIDESGMPKERFSAEFPKEGPSILRIQQVVRGDSAAYFCASSPTLAGTGKTQYFGPGTRLLVL.

V gene TRBV2 combines with J gene TRBJ2-5; unclear D gene. V shed 6 bases and J shed 5 bases, with 19 bases lying between them. CDR3 length equals 15 residues. CDR1 is SNHLY and CDR2 is FYNNEI in the germline V gene. This CDR3 reads CASRQGGRWAETQYF. CDR3 nucleotide sequence: TGTGCCAGCAGACAAGGCGGACGGTGGGCGGAGACCCAGTACTTC.

The V and J genes are TRBV7-2 and TRBJ2-1; D is perhaps TRBD2 (6 bases). Trimming left V 7 bases short and J 7 bases short, with 14 bases between. The CDR3 consists of 13 residues. The germline V gene has CDR1 SGHTA and CDR2 FQGNSA. CDR3 bases: TGTGCCAGCACCCATGGGGGGTCTAATGAGCAGTTCTTC. Protein: CASTHGGSNEQFF. The whole variable domain, remainder taken from reference TRBV7-2 and TRBJ2-1, is GAGVSQSPSNKVTEKGKDVELRCDPISGHTALYWYRQSLGQGLEFLIYFQGNSAPDKSGLPSDRFSAERTGGSVSTLTIQRTQQEDSAVYLCASTHGGSNEQFFGPGTRLTVL.

V gene TRBV4-1 combines with J gene TRBJ2-7; 15 nucleotides agree with TRBD2. Germline V gene lookup returns CDR1 MGHRA and CDR2 YSYEKL. The CDR3 totals 19 residues. J lost 3 bases, V lost 3 bases, and 12 bases had no gene match. The CDR3 coding sequence is TGCGCCAGCAGCCAGGGTCCGGGACTAGCGGGAGGCCCCCTCTACGAGCAGTACTTC. Translated, it gives CASSQGPGLAGGPLYEQYF.

J is TRBJ2-5 and V is TRBV11-2; a possible D gene is TRBD2 (6 bases). Trimming removed 1 base at V and 3 bases at J, with 12 bases between. CDR3 size: 15 residues. Per the germline V gene, CDR1 is SGHAT and CDR2 is FQNNGV. CDR3 protein: CASSLGRLGKETQYF. The DNA for the CDR3 is TGTGCCAGCAGCTTAGGAAGACTAGGTAAAGAGACCCAGTACTTC.

The table lists this clone with a few counts. The chain recombines TRBV4-1 with TRBJ1-2; tentative D call: TRBD1 (6 bases). In germline, CDR1 is MGHRA, CDR2 YSYEKL. Trimming stripped 4 bases from V and 2 bases from J, with 14 bases between. The CDR3 covers 15 residues. The CDR3 sequence is CASSPRRGTNYGYTF. CDR3 DNA: TGCGCCAGCAGCCCTCGGCGGGGGACAAACTATGGCTACACCTTC.

The V gene is TRBV19, the J gene TRBJ2-4; 8 bases agree with TRBD1. Germline loops: CDR1 LNHDA, CDR2 SQIVND (reference sequence). This CDR3 is built from 11 residues. V trimming: 11 bases; J trimming: 8 bases; junction bases outside the gene matches: 5. The CDR3 is CAVGQGYIQYF. CDR3 nucleotides: TGTGCCGTCGGACAGGGTTACATTCAGTACTTC.

The rearrangement joins TRBV27 to TRBJ2-5, with 12 bases fitting TRBD2. CDR3 length equals 15 residues. Germline V gene sequence: CDR1 MNHEY, CDR2 SMNVEV (reference sequence). V shed 1 base, J shed 5 bases, and the junction held 2 bases outside the gene matches. CDR3 coding DNA: TGTGCCAGCAGTTTATACCTAGCGGGAGGGGAGACCCAGTACTTC. It codes for CASSLYLAGGETQYF.

V gene TRBV12-2 combines with J gene TRBJ2-7; the DNA was not used to check the table's D call, TRBD1. TRBV12-2 is a pseudogene segment. The CDR3 spans 17 residues. The CDR3 region is CASRLGSRGQDSYEQYF. In DNA form, the CDR3 reads TGTGCAAGTCGCTTAGGTTCTAGGGGACAGGATTCCTACGAGCAGTACTTC.

This clone was found a few times. The rearrangement joins TRBV29-1 to TRBJ1-1; D call uncertain. Germline CDR1 is SQVTM and CDR2 is ANQGSEA. CDR3 size: 11 residues. The V end was cut by 2 bases, the J end by 10 bases, with 11 bases between. The CDR3: CSVERGSGAFF. The DNA of the CDR3 is TGCAGCGTTGAACGAGGGTCCGGAGCTTTCTTT.

This clone occurred once. J is TRBJ2-6 and V is TRBV5-1; D unresolved. Per the germline V gene, CDR1 is SGHRS and CDR2 is YFSETQ. The V gene lost 0 bases and the J gene lost 0 bases, with 22 bases spanning the gap. The CDR3 length is 21 residues. The chain's CDR3 is CASSLAKFGVESYSGANVLTF. The CDR3 DNA sequence: TGCGCCAGCAGCTTGGCCAAATTTGGCGTCGAATCATACTCTGGGGCCAACGTCCTGACTTTC.

The chain links TRBV5-8 to TRBJ1-5, with 8 bases matching TRBD1. J gave up 6 bases and V 2 bases, and 1 base lay outside the gene matches. There are 13 residues in the CDR3. Germline CDR1 and CDR2: SGHTS and YDEGEE. CDR3 DNA: TGTGCCAGCAGCTTAACAGGGGGTCAGCCCCAGCATTTT. The encoded protein is CASSLTGGQPQHF.

V gene TRBV6-6 combines with J gene TRBJ2-7, with a weak D call TRBD2 (5 bases). The germline CDR1 and CDR2 sequences are MNHNY and SVGAGI (reference sequence). The CDR3 covers 13 residues. With 6 bases removed from V and 4 bases from J, the gap between germline ends came to 13 bases. For the CDR3, the DNA is TGTGCCAGCAGGACTAACAGCCCTTACGAGCAGTACTTC. This gives the protein CASRTNSPYEQYF.

The V call is TRBV6-1, the J call TRBJ1-4; D gene unclear. The length of the CDR3 is 15 residues. Trimming took 10 bases from V and 0 from J, leaving 15 bases between them. Per germline, CDR1 MNHNS and CDR2 SASEGT. The CDR3 spells CATHTSLATNEKLFF. The CDR3 nucleotides read TGTGCCACCCACACGAGTTTAGCAACTAATGAAAAACTGTTTTTT.

V usage is TRBV30 and J usage is TRBJ2-2; D ambiguous. Germline V gives CDR1 GTSNPN, CDR2 SVGIG (reference sequence). V was trimmed by 2 bases and J by 4 bases, leaving 8 bases between them. The CDR3 runs 13 residues. The CDR3 DNA follows: TGTGCCTGGAGTCGGGTCATCACCGGGGAGCTGTTTTTT. This codes for CAWSRVITGELFF.

The V call is TRBV6-1, the J call TRBJ2-1; unclear D gene. Germline lookup yields CDR1 MNHNS and CDR2 SASEGT. Trimming left V 3 bases short and J 6 bases short, with 9 bases between. This CDR3 has 13 residues. The CDR3 loop reads CASSDLLSNEQFF. The CDR3 DNA is TGTGCCAGCAGTGACCTCCTTTCCAATGAGCAGTTCTTC.

This chain links TRBV30 with TRBJ2-7; TRBD1 agrees at 7 bases. V trimming: 5 bases; J trimming: 5 bases; junction bases outside the gene matches: 15. The CDR3 spans 15 residues. Germline loops: CDR1 GTSNPN, CDR2 SVGIG (reference sequence). The CDR3 DNA follows: TGTGCCTGGGGGTTCTGGGACAGAAGGACCAACGAGCAGTACTTC. This codes for CAWGFWDRRTNEQYF.

The gene calls are TRBV5-1 and TRBJ2-3; D remains unclear. Germline values: CDR1 SGHRS, CDR2 YFSETQ. The CDR3 consists of 16 residues. Trimming left V 4 bases short and J 5 bases short, with 20 bases between. The CDR3 DNA is TGCGCCAGCAGCCTACTCTCCAGTGGATCGGGAGATACGCAGTATTTT. It yields the protein CASSLLSSGSGDTQYF.